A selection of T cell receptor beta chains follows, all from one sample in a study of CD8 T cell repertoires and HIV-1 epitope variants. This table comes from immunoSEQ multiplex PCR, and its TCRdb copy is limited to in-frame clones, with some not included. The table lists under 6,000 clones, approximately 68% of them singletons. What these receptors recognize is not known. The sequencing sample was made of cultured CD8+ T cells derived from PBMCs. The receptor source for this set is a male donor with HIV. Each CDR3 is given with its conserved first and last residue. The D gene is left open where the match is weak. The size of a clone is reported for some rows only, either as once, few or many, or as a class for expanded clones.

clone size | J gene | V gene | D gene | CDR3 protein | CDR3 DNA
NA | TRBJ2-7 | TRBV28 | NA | CASSLQGTSYEQYF | TGTGCCAGCAGTTTACAGGGCACCTCCTACGAGCAGTACTTC
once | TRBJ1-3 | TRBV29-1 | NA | CSVLRPEVSGNTIYF | TGCAGCGTTTTAAGGCCGGAGGTCTCTGGAAACACCATATATTTT
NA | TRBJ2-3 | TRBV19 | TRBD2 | CASSLGLAGNTDTQYF | TGTGCCAGTAGTCTCGGACTAGCGGGAAACACAGATACGCAGTATTTT
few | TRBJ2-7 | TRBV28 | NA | CASSFRDPINEQYF | TGTGCCAGCAGTTTCCGAGACCCCATAAACGAGCAGTACTTC
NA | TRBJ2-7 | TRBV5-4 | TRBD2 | CASGYGTSGYEQYF | TGTGCCAGCGGCTACGGGACTAGCGGATACGAGCAGTACTTC
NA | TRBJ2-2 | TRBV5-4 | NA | CASSPPDGELFF | TGTGCCAGCAGCCCCCCTGACGGGGAGCTGTTTTTT
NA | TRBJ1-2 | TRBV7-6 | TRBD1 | CASSPGTESYGYTF | TGTGCCAGCAGCCCCGGGACAGAGTCATATGGCTACACCTTC
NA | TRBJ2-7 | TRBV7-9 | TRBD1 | CASSLGQYLREQYF | TGTGCCAGCAGCTTGGGACAGTACCTTCGTGAGCAGTACTTC
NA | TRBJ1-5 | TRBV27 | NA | CASSLSGGGAGQPQHF | TGTGCCAGCAGTCTATCGGGGGGGGGCGCGGGTCAGCCCCAGCATTTT
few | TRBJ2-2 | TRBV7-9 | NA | CASTGVTGELFF | TGTGCCAGCACTGGGGTCACCGGGGAGCTGTTTTTT
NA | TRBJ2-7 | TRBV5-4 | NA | CASSFGLHEQYF | TGTGCCAGCAGCTTCGGCCTCCACGAGCAGTACTTC
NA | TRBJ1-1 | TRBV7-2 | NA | CASTPTSGDWRTEAFF | TGTGCCAGCACACCTACGTCGGGGGATTGGCGCACTGAAGCTTTCTTT
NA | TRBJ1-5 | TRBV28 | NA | CASLRGSNQPQHF | TGTGCCAGCTTGAGGGGGAGCAATCAGCCCCAGCATTTT
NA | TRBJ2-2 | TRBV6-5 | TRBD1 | CASSYFITGGSGELFF | TGTGCCAGCAGTTACTTTATTACAGGGGGCAGCGGGGAGCTGTTTTTT
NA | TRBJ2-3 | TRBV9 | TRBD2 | CASSVGSGSGTDTQYF | TGTGCCAGCAGCGTAGGTAGCGGGAGTGGCACAGATACGCAGTATTTT
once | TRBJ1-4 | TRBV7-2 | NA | CASSPWTEEKLFF | TGTGCCAGCAGCCCGTGGACTGAGGAAAAACTGTTTTTT
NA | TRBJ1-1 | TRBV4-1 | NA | CASSFSGNTEAFF | TGCGCCAGCAGCTTTTCGGGGAACACTGAAGCTTTCTTT
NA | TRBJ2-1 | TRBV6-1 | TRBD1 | CASSTGPYNEQFF | TGTGCCAGCTCGACAGGGCCCTACAATGAGCAGTTCTTC
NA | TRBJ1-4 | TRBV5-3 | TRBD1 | CARSLLLDLTGQGLSEKLFF | TGTGCCAGAAGCTTGCTCCTCGACCTCACGGGACAGGGGTTAAGTGAAAAACTGTTTTTT
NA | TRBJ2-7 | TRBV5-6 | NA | CASKPQVQFHEQYF | TGTGCCAGCAAACCACAGGTCCAATTCCACGAGCAGTACTTC
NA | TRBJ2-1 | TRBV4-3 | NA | CASSQAPLPLDLDEQFF | TGCGCCAGCAGCCAAGCCCCCCTACCACTAGATCTAGATGAGCAGTTCTTC
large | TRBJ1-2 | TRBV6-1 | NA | CASSELPQDLDYGYTF | TGTGCCAGCAGTGAACTTCCACAAGACCTAGACTATGGCTACACCTTC
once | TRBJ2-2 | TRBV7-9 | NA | CASNQGRGGELFF | TGTGCCAGCAATCAGGGGCGAGGCGGGGAGCTGTTTTTT
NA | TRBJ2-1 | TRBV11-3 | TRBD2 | CASSSPGTSEGEQFF | TGTGCCAGCAGCTCCCCCGGGACTAGCGAAGGGGAGCAGTTCTTC
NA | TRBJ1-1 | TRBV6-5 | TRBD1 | CASSYRDRGTEAFF | TGTGCCAGCAGTTACCGGGACAGGGGCACTGAAGCTTTCTTT
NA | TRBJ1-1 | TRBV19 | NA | CASSIVGVTEAFF | TGTGCCAGTAGTATAGTCGGGGTCACTGAAGCTTTCTTT
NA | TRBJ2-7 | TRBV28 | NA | CASAPGRVVPEQYF | TGTGCCAGCGCCCCGGGTAGGGTGGTCCCCGAGCAGTACTTC
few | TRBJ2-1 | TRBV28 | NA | CASSSSLFAGTYNEQFF | TGTGCCAGCAGTTCCTCTCTCTTTGCGGGAACCTACAATGAGCAGTTCTTC